The 5 T cell receptor beta chains in this list originate from one sample, sequenced in a study of CD8 T cells in ankylosing spondylitis. Study observations and caveats: Roughly eight highly homologous variants formed a TCR beta motif that appeared characteristic of ankylosing spondylitis blood.

TCRdb called the 5' RACE reads again in MiXCR, with one record for every CDR3 protein. The sample lists almost 400,000 distinct CDR3 sequences; approximately 20% were seen once. What these receptors recognize is not known. Sample: blood, either unsorted or a sorted T cell fraction (not recorded which). These receptor sequences come from a male donor with ankylosing spondylitis.

The V call is TRBV28, the J call TRBJ2-7; 7 bases agree with TRBD1. The V gene's germline CDR1 is MDHEN and CDR2 SYDVKM. The CDR3 contains 14 residues. J was trimmed by 3 bases and V by 6 bases; bases with no gene match: 8. CDR3 sequence (DNA): TGTGCCAGCAGGGGACAGATACCATTCTACGAGCAGTACTTC. The encoded protein is CASRGQIPFYEQYF.

The table lists this clonotype with a few counts. The rearrangement links TRBV11-2 to TRBJ1-2, with D possibly TRBD1 on 6 matching bases. From germline, CDR1 is SGHAT and CDR2 FQNNGV. Between the trimmed V and J ends, which lost 4 bases and 4 bases, there was a span of 13 bases. The CDR3 runs 14 residues. The CDR3 sequence: CASSSLGQLYGYTF. CDR3 bases: TGTGCCAGCAGCTCCCTCGGACAGCTCTATGGCTACACCTTC.

This clonotype was seen a handful of times. CDR3 nucleotides: TGTGCCAGCAGCGTGGTTGCTAGCGGGGTTGGGGGGAATGAGCAGTTCTTC. Protein product: CASSVVASGVGGNEQFF. J is TRBJ2-1 and V is TRBV9; TRBD2 matches 9 bases. Losses at the gene ends were 2 bases for V and 7 bases for J; bases not matched to a gene: 13. Germline V gene sequence: CDR1 SGDLS, CDR2 YYNGEE. This CDR3 comprises 17 residues.

The genes are TRBV7-9 and TRBJ1-2; D is undetermined. CDR1 and CDR2 (germline): SEHNR, FQNEAQ (reference sequence). The CDR3 loop spans 13 amino acids. Between the trimmed V and J ends, which lost 7 bases and 8 bases, there was a span of 17 bases. In DNA, the CDR3 is TGTGCCAGCACCCCCGACACGTACGGCGGCTACACCTTC. Translation: CASTPDTYGGYTF.

This clonotype was recorded only once. The chain couples TRBV9 to TRBJ2-3, with a possible D match to TRBD2 (6 bases). The CDR3 has 16 residues. V lost 0 bases and J lost 2, with 13 bases in between. Germline CDR1 SGDLS, CDR2 YYNGEE. The CDR3 loop reads CASSVALARNTDTQYF. The CDR3 DNA reads as TGTGCCAGCAGCGTAGCTCTAGCGAGAAACACAGATACGCAGTATTTT.